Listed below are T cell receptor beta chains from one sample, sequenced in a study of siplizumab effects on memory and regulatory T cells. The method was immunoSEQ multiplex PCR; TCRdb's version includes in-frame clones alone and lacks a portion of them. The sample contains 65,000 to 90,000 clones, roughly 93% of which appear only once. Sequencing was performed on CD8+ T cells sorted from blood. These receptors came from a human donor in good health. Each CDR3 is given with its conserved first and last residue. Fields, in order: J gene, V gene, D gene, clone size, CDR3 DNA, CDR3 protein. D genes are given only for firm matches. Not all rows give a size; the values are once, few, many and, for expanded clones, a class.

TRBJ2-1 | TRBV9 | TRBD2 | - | TGTGCCAGCAGCGTAGAAATGGTAGCGGGGGGGCCCAATGAGCAGTTCTTC | CASSVEMVAGGPNEQFF
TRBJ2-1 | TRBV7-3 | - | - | TGTGCCAGCAGCCTACAGGGCGTCGACTACAATGAGCAGTTCTTC | CASSLQGVDYNEQFF
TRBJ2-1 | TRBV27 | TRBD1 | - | TGTGCCAGCAGTTTAGGGACAGGGGATAATGAGCAGTTCTTC | CASSLGTGDNEQFF
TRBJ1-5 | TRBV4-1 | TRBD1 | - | TGCGCCAGCAGCCGGTGGACAGGTGATCAGCCCCAGCATTTT | CASSRWTGDQPQHF
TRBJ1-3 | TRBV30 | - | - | TGTGCCGGCGGGATGGGGTCAAGCTCTGGAAACACCATATATTTT | CAGGMGSSSGNTIYF
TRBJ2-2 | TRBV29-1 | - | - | TGCAGCGTTGAAAATGGGCGGGGGAACACCGGGGAGCTGTTTTTT | CSVENGRGNTGELFF
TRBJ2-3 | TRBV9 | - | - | TGTGCCAGCAGCGTGGCGGGGAGCACAGATACGCAGTATTTT | CASSVAGSTDTQYF
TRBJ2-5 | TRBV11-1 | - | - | TGTGCCAGCAGCTCAGAGGGGGAGACCCAGTACTTC | CASSSEGETQYF
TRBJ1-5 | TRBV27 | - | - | TGTGCCAGCAGTTTATCAGGGACCCATCAGCCCCAGCATTTT | CASSLSGTHQPQHF
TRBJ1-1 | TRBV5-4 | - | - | TGTGCCAGCCTCGGGGATTCAAACACTGAAGCTTTCTTT | CASLGDSNTEAFF
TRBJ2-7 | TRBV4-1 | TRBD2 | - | TGCGCCAGCAGCCAAGATAGGCCTAGCGGGGGGAGCTCCTACGAGCAGTACTTC | CASSQDRPSGGSSYEQYF
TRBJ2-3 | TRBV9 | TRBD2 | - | TGTGCCAGCAGCGTTGCACTAGCGGGGGGGCTAGATACGCAGTATTTT | CASSVALAGGLDTQYF
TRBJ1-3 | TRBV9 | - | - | TGTGCCAGCAGCGTGGGCAGCTCTGGAAACACCATATATTTT | CASSVGSSGNTIYF
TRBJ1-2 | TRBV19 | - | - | TGTGCCAGTAGTCCCGGGACCGATCGTTTTAATGGCTACACCTTC | CASSPGTDRFNGYTF
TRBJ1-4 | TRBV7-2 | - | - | TGTGCCAGCAGCCCTTTTGGTGACGAAAAACTGTTTTTT | CASSPFGDEKLFF
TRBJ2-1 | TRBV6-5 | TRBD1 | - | TGTGCCAGCAGTTACCTACAGGGGGCTGCTCCCAATGAGCAGTTCTTC | CASSYLQGAAPNEQFF
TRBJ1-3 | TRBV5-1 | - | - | TGCGCCAGCAGCTTGGCCGGAAACACCATATATTTT | CASSLAGNTIYF
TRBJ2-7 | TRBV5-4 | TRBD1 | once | TGTGCCAGCAGCCCAGACAGGGGATCCGCCCTTCAGTACTTC | CASSPDRGSALQYF
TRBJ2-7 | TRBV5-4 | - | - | TGTGCCAGCAGCTTTTGGCAAACCTACGAGCAGTACTTC | CASSFWQTYEQYF
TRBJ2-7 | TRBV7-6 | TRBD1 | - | TGTGCCAGCAGGGGGACAGGGCGGGACGAGCAGTACTTC | CASRGTGRDEQYF
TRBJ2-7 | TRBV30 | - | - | TGTGCCTGGAGTTCGGTTGGGGAGTCCTACGAGCAGTACTTC | CAWSSVGESYEQYF
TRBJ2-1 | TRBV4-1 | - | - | TGCGCCAGCAGCCCTCAGGGGAGCTCCTACAATGAGCAGTTCTTC | CASSPQGSSYNEQFF
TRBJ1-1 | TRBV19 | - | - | TGTGCCAGTAGTATAGGAACAGAGCCAATTTATGAAGCTTTCTTT | CASSIGTEPIYEAFF
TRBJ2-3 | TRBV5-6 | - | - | TGTGCCAGCAGCTTGGGGACGGCAGATACGCAGTATTTT | CASSLGTADTQYF
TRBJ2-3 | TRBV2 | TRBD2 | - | TGTGCCAGTACTTTAGCGGGGAGCGCAGATACGCAGTATTTT | CASTLAGSADTQYF
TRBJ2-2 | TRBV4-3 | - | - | TGCGCCAGCAGCCTGGACTCCGGGGAGCTGTTTTTT | CASSLDSGELFF
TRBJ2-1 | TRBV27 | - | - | TGTGCCAGCAGTTTAGGCGCAGGGTACAATGAGCAGTTCTTC | CASSLGAGYNEQFF
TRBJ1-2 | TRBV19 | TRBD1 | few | TGTGCCAGTAGTACCCGGACAGGGGTAGGCTACACCTTC | CASSTRTGVGYTF
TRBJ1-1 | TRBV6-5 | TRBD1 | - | TGTGCCAGCAGTTACTCGGGACAGGGTAACACTGAAGCTTTCTTT | CASSYSGQGNTEAFF
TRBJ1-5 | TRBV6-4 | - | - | TGTGCCAGCAGTGACGATAGCAATCAGCCCCAGCATTTT | CASSDDSNQPQHF
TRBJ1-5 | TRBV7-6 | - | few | TGTGCCAGCGCAGGGTACAATCAGCCCCAGCATTTT | CASAGYNQPQHF
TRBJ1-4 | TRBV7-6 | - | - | TGTGCCAGCAGCGCCTACAGCGCAACTAATGAAAAACTGTTTTTT | CASSAYSATNEKLFF
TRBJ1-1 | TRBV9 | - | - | TGTGCCAGCAGTTTCGAAGCGGGCTCCGAAGCTTTCTTT | CASSFEAGSEAFF
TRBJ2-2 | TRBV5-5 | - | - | TGTGCCAGCAGCTTAGGGGAAACCGGGGAGCTGTTTTTT | CASSLGETGELFF
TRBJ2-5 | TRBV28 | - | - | TGTGCCAGCAGTTTCCACAGGGAAGAGACCCAGTACTTC | CASSFHREETQYF
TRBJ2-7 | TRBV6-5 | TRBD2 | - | TGTGCCAGCAGTTTTTCCGCGGGGGGGGCCTACGAGCAGTACTTC | CASSFSAGGAYEQYF
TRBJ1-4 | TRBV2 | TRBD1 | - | TGTGCCATCTTGCATACAGGGGGTAATGAAAAACTGTTTTTT | CAILHTGGNEKLFF
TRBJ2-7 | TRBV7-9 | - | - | TGTGCCAGCAGCCCGACAGATTACGAGCAGTACTTC | CASSPTDYEQYF
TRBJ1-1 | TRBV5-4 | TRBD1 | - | TGTGCCAGCAGCACCTGGGACAGGGAGAACACTGAAGCTTTCTTT | CASSTWDRENTEAFF
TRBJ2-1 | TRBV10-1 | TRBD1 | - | TGCGCCAGCAGTGACGGGGACAGCCTCTACAATGAGCAGTTCTTC | CASSDGDSLYNEQFF
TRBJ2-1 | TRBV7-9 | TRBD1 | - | TGTGCCAGCAGAGAGAGAGACAGGGGCAATGAGCAGTTCTTC | CASRERDRGNEQFF
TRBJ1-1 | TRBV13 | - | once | TGTGCCAGCAGCTGGGGGAACACTGAAGCTTTCTTT | CASSWGNTEAFF
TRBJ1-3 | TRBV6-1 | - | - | TGTGCCAGCAGTGAGGGCACTACTGGAAACACCATATATTTT | CASSEGTTGNTIYF
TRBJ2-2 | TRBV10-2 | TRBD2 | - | TGCGCCAGCAGTGATACTAGCGGGGGGGCCGGGGAGCTGTTTTTT | CASSDTSGGAGELFF
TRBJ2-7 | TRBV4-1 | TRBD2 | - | TGCGCCAGCAGCCAGCCACTAGCGTTGTCCTACGAGCAGTACTTC | CASSQPLALSYEQYF
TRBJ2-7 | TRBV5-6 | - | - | TGTGCCAGCAGCTTGGAAGGGGACGAGCAGTACTTC | CASSLEGDEQYF
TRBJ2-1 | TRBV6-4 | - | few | TGTGCCAGCAGTGACAGTCTCGACGGGAACAATGAGCAGTTCTTC | CASSDSLDGNNEQFF
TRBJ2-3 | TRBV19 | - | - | TGTGCCAGTAGTATAGGTCAGGATCGCAGGTCTAGCACAGATACGCAGTATTTT | CASSIGQDRRSSTDTQYF
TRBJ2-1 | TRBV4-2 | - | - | TGTGCCAGCAGCCAGAGCGGAGGGGGTGGATATGAGCAGTTCTTC | CASSQSGGGGYEQFF
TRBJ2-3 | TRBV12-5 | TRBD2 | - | TGTGCTAGTGGTCTCGCCACCCATAGCGGGGGCGTCACAGATACGCAGTATTTT | CASGLATHSGGVTDTQYF
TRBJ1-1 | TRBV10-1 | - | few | TGCGCCAGCTCCAGGGACATGACGAACACTGAAGCTTTCTTT | CASSRDMTNTEAFF
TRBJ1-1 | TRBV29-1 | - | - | TGCAGCGTCGATCAAGGCCCGAACACTGAAGCTTTCTTT | CSVDQGPNTEAFF